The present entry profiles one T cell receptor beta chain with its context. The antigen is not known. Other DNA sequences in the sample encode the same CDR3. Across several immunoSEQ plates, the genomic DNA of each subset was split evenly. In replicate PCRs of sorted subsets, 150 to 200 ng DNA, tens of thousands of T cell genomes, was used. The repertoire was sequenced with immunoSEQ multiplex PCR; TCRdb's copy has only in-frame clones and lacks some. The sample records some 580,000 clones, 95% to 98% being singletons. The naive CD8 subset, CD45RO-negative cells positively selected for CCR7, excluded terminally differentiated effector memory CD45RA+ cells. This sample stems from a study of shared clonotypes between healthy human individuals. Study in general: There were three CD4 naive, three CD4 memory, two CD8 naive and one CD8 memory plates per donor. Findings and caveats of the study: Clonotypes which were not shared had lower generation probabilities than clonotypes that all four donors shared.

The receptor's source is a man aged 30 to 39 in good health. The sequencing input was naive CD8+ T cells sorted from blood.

CDR3 DNA sequence: TGCGCCAGCAGCTTGGTTCAATACAATGAGCAGTTCTTC. It is translated as CASSLVQYNEQFF. This rearrangement joins TRBV5-1 to TRBJ2-1; D call uncertain. V lost 0 bases, J lost 4 bases, and 5 bases lay in between. The V gene's germline CDR1 is SGHRS and CDR2 YFSETQ. CDR3 length: 13 residues. Using reference TRBV5-1 and TRBJ2-1 for the parts outside the CDR3, the full variable domain is KAGVTQTPRYLIKTRGQQVTLSCSPISGHRSVSWYQQTPGQGLQFLFEYFSETQRNKGNFPGRFSGRQFSNSRSEMNVSTLELGDSALYLCASSLVQYNEQFFGPGTRLTVL.